The clone carrying this T cell receptor beta chain was counted only a few times. Its antigen is undetermined. The CDR3 consists of 15 residues. The V and J ends lost 5 bases and 1 base, in that order; junction bases with no gene match: 5. CDR1 and CDR2 from the germline V gene are LNHDA and SQIVND (reference sequence). The entry originates in a study of T cells in Graves' hyperthyroidism and ophthalmopathy. Study-level results: Peripheral blood also featured most of the thyroid clonotypes expanded above 0.001. Ophthalmopathy stood apart from stable hyperthyroidism in a 13 V-J model.

The authors deemed Graves' hyperthyroidism stable absent ophthalmopathy progression within 18 months. Amplification yielded TCR beta CDR3 regions, with RNA transcripts as the source. During a first-round RT-PCR of the TCR CDR3, the HTBI primer set was used. TCRdb passed the multiplex PCR reads through MiXCR, listing each CDR3 protein once. The data show 500,000 to 650,000 distinct CDR3 sequences, 14% seen once. This TCR was sampled from a woman in her forties with Graves' hyperthyroidism. V gene TRBV19 combines with J gene TRBJ2-3; 8 nucleotides line up with TRBD1. Specimen: blood. DNA for the CDR3: TGTGCCAGTAGTCCAGTGACAGGGGGCACAGATACGCAGTATTTT. It specifies CASSPVTGGTDTQYF.